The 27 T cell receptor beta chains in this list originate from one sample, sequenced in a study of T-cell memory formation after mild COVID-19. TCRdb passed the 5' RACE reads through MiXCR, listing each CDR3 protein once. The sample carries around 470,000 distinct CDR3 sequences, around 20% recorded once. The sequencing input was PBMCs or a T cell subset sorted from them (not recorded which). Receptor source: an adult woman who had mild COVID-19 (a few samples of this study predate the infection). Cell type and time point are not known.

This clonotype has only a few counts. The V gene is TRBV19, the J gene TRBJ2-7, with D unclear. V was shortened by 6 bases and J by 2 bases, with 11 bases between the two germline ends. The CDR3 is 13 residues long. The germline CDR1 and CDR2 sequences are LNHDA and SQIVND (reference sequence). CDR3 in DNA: TGTGCCAGTAGGAACCTCCAGACCTACGAGCAGTACTTC. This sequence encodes CASRNLQTYEQYF.

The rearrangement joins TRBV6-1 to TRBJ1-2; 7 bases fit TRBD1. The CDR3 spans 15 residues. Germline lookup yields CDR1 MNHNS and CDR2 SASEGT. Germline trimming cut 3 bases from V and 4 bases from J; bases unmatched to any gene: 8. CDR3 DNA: TGTGCCAGCAGTGATCCTTGGGACAGAAGCTATGGCTACACCTTC. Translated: CASSDPWDRSYGYTF.

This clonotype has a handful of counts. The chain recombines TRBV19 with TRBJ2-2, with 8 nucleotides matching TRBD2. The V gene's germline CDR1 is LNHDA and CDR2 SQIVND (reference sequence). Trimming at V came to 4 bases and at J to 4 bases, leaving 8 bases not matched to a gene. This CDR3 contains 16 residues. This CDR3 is CASSTRQAGGTGELFF. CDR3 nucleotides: TGTGCCAGTAGTACCAGACAGGCGGGGGGCACCGGGGAGCTGTTTTTT.

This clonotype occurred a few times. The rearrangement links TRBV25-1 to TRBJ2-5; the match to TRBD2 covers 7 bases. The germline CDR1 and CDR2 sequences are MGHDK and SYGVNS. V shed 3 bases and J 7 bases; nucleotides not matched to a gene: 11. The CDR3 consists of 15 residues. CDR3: CASSDRGVGEGTQYF. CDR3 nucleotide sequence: TGTGCCAGCAGTGACCGGGGGGTGGGAGAGGGGACCCAGTACTTC.

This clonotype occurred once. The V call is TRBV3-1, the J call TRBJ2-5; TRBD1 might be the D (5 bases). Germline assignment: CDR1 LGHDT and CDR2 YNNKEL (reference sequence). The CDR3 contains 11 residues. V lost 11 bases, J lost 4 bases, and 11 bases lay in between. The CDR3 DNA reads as TGTGCCGTGGGGCTAGTAGAGACCCAGTACTTC. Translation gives CAVGLVETQYF.

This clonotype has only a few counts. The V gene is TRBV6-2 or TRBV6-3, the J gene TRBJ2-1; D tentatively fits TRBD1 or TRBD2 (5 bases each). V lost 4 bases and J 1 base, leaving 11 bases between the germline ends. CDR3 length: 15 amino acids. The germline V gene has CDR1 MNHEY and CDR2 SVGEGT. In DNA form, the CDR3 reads TGTGCCAGCAGTTTCCCGGGACGTTCCTACAATGAGCAGTTCTTC. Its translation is CASSFPGRSYNEQFF.

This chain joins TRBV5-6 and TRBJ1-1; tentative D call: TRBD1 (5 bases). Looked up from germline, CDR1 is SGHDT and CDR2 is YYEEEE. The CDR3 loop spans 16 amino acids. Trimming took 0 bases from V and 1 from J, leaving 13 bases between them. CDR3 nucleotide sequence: TGTGCCAGCAGCTTGGAGATCGCAGGGAGGAACACTGAAGCTTTCTTT. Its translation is CASSLEIAGRNTEAFF. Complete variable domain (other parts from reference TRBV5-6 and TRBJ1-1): DAGVTQSPTHLIKTRGQQVTLRCSPKSGHDTVSWYQQALGQGPQFIFQYYEEEERQRGNFPDRFSGHQFPNYSSELNVNALLLGDSALYLCASSLEIAGRNTEAFFGQGTRLTVV.

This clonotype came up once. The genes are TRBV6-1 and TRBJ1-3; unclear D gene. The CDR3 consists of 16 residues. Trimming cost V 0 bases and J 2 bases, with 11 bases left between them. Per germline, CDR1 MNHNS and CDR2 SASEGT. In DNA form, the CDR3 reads TGTGCCAGCAGTGAAGCGCTAGCGGAGGCTGGAAACACCATATATTTT. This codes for CASSEALAEAGNTIYF.

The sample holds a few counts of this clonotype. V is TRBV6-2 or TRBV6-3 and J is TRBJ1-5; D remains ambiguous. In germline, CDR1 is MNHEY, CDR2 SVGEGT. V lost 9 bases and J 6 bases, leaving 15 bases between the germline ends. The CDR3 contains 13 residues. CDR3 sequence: CASTPREAQPQHF. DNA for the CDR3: TGTGCCAGTACTCCACGTGAGGCTCAGCCCCAGCATTTT.

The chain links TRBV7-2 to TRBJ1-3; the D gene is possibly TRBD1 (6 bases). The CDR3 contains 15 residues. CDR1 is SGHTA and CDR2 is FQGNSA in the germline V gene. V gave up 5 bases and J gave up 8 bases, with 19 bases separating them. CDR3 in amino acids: CASSTESGVGDTIYF. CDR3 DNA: TGTGCCAGCAGCACTGAGTCAGGGGTCGGCGACACCATATATTTT.

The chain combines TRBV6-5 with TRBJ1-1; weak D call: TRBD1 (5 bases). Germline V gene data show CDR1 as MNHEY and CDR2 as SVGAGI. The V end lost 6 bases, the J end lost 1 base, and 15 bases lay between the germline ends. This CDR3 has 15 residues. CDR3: CASRIRDLGNTEAFF. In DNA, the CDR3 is TGTGCCAGCAGAATTCGGGACTTAGGGAACACTGAAGCTTTCTTT.

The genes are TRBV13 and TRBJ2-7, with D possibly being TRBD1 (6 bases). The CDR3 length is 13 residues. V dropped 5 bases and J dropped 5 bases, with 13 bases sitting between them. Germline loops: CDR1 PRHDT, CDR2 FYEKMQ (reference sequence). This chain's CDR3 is CASSPQTGDEQYF. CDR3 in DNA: TGTGCCAGCAGCCCCCAGACAGGAGACGAGCAGTACTTC.

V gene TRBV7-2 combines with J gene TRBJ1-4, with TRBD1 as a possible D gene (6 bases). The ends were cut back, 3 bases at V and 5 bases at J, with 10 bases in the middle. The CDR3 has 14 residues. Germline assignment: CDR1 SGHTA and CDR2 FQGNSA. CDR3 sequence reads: CASSFQGSNEKLFF. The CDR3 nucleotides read TGTGCCAGCAGCTTCCAGGGGTCCAATGAAAAACTGTTTTTT.

CDR3: CASSEAKARDTQYF. The CDR3, as DNA: TGTGCCAGCAGTGAAGCAAAGGCCAGAGATACGCAGTATTTT. The chain joins TRBV6-1 to TRBJ2-3; D call uncertain. V lost 0 bases and J 5 bases, leaving 9 bases between the germline ends. Per germline, CDR1 MNHNS and CDR2 SASEGT. There are 14 residues in the CDR3.

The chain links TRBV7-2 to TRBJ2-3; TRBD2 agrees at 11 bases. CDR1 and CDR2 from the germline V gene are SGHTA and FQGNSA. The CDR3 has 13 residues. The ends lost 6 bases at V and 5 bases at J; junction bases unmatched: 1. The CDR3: CASRGTSGDTQYF. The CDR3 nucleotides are TGTGCCAGCAGGGGGACTAGCGGAGATACGCAGTATTTT.

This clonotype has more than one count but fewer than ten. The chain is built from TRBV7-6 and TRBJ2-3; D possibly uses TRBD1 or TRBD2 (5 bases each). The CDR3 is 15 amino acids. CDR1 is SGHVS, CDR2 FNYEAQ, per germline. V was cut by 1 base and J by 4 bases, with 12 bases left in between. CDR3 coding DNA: TGTGCCAGCAGCTTAGTCCCCGGGGCCTCAGATACGCAGTATTTT. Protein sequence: CASSLVPGASDTQYF.

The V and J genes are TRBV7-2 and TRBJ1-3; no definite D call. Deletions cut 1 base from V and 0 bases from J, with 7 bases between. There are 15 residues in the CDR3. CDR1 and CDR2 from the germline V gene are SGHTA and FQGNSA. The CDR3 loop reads CASSLVETSGNTIYF. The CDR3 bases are TGTGCCAGCAGCTTAGTCGAAACCTCTGGAAACACCATATATTTT.

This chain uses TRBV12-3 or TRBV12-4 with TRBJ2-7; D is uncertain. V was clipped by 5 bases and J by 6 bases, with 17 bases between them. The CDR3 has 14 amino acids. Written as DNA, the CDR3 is TGTGCCAGCAGTCCCTCCTGGGCTGGGTTCGAGCAGTACTTC. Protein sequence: CASSPSWAGFEQYF.

In nucleotides, the CDR3 is TGTGCCAGCAGCTTCCCCCTGGAGACTAGCGGGAGAGAGTACAATGAGCAGTTCTTC. It is translated as CASSFPLETSGREYNEQFF. The chain joins TRBV7-9 to TRBJ2-1; 12 bases fit TRBD2. The CDR3 length is 19 residues. Unmatched junction bases numbered 13, after V lost 3 bases and J lost 4 bases. CDR1 and CDR2 from the germline V gene are SEHNR and FQNEAQ (reference sequence).

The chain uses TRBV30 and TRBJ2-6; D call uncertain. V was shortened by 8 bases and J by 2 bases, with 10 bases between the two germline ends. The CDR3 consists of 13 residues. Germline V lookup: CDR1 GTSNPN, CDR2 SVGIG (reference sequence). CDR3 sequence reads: CALFRPGANVLTF. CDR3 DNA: TGTGCCCTATTCAGGCCTGGGGCCAACGTCCTGACTTTC.

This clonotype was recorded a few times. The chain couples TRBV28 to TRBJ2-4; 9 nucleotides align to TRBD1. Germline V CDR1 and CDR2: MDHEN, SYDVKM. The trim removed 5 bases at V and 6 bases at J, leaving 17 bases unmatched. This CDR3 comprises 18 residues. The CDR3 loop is CASSGTGGANLSGNIQYF. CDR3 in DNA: TGTGCCAGCAGTGGTACAGGGGGCGCGAATCTCTCTGGAAACATTCAGTACTTC.

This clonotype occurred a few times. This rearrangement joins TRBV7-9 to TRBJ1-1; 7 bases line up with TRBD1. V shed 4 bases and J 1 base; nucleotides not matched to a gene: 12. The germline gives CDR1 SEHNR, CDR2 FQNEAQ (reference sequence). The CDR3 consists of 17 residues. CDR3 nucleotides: TGTGCCAGCAGCTCCCAGGGGACAGTTTTTTGGAACACTGAAGCTTTCTTT. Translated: CASSSQGTVFWNTEAFF. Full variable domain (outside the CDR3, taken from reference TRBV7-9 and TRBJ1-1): DTGVSQNPRHKITKRGQNVTFRCDPISEHNRLYWYRQTLGQGPEFLTYFQNEAQLEKSRLLSDRFSAERPKGSFSTLEIQRTEQGDSAMYLCASSSQGTVFWNTEAFFGQGTRLTVV.

The CDR3 here is CASSSVAGTGLRKAFF. The CDR3 DNA reads TGTGCCAGCAGCTCTGTAGCCGGGACAGGTCTGCGAAAGGCTTTCTTT. V gene TRBV7-9 combines with J gene TRBJ1-1; 8 bases map to TRBD1. The germline gives CDR1 SEHNR, CDR2 FQNEAQ (reference sequence). CDR3 length: 16 residues. Trimming removed 4 bases from V and 11 bases from J; junction bases left unmatched: 18.

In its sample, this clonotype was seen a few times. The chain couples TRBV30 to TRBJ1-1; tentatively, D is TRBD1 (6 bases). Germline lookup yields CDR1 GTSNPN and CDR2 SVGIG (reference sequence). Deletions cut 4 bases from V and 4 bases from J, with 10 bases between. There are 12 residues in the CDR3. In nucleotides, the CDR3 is TGTGCCTGGAACAGGGAAAGCACTGAAGCTTTCTTT. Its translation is CAWNRESTEAFF.

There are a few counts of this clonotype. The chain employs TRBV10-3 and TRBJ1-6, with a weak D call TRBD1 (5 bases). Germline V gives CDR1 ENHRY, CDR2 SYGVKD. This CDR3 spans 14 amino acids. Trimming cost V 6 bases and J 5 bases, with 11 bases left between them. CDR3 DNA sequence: TGTGCCATCAGGACCGACAGCCATAATTCACCCCTCCACTTT. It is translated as CAIRTDSHNSPLHF.

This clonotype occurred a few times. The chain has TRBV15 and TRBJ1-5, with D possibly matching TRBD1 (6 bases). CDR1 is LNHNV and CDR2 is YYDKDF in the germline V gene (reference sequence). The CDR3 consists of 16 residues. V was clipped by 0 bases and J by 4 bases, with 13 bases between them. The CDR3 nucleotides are TGTGCCACCAGCAGAGAGGTACGGGGGCGGAATCAGCCCCAGCATTTT. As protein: CATSREVRGRNQPQHF. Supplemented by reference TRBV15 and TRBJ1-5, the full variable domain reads DAMVIQNPRYQVTQFGKPVTLSCSQTLNHNVMYWYQQKSSQAPKLLFHYYDKDFNNEADTPDNFQSRRPNTSFCFLDIRSPGLGDTAMYLCATSREVRGRNQPQHFGDGTRLSIL.

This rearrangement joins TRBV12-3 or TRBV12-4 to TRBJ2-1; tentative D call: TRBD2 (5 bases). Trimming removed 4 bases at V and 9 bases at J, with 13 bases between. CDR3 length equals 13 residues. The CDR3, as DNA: TGTGCCAGCAGTTATGGACTTCTCCTTGAGCAGTTCTTC. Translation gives CASSYGLLLEQFF.